These T cell receptor beta chains were read from a single sample in a study of blood T cells in healthy people across ages. Via MiXCR, TCRdb re-called the 5' RACE reads, giving one row per CDR3 protein. The sample holds about 1.7 million distinct CDR3 sequences, 28% seen once. Source material: blood. The source is a woman aged 25 to 39 in good health. Each CDR3 is given with its conserved first and last residue. The order of the fields is J gene, V gene, clone size, D gene, CDR3 protein, CDR3 DNA. A D gene is named only where the DNA matches it firmly. Some rows have no size entry. The others give once, few or many, or a class for an expanded clone.

TRBJ2-1,TRBV5-5,-,TRBD2,CASSSILAGTQFF,TGTGCCAGCAGCTCCATACTAGCGGGGACGCAGTTCTTC
TRBJ2-1,TRBV2,-,-,CASSEQGTRSNEQFF,TGTGCCAGCAGTGAACAAGGGACCCGCTCTAATGAGCAGTTCTTC
TRBJ2-5,TRBV20-1,-,TRBD1,CSARPPGQGEETQYF,TGCAGTGCTAGACCTCCGGGACAGGGGGAAGAGACCCAGTACTTC
TRBJ1-1,TRBV7-9,few,-,CASSHDPGTEAFF,TGTGCCAGCAGCCACGATCCGGGGACTGAAGCTTTCTTT
TRBJ1-4,TRBV28,many,TRBD1,CASSHPGQGSGNEKLFF,TGTGCCAGCAGTCACCCGGGACAGGGGTCGGGAAATGAAAAACTGTTTTTT
TRBJ2-7,TRBV30,-,TRBD2,CAFGGGPYEQYF,TGTGCCTTTGGGGGGGGTCCCTACGAGCAGTACTTC
TRBJ2-1,TRBV5-1,-,TRBD2,CTSSFTSGGENEQFF,TGCACCAGCAGCTTTACTAGCGGGGGGGAGAATGAGCAGTTCTTC
TRBJ1-5,TRBV6-5,few,TRBD1,CASRLGGQGYQPQHF,TGTGCCAGCAGGCTTGGGGGACAGGGTTATCAGCCCCAGCATTTT
TRBJ1-2,TRBV6-6,-,TRBD1,CASSSRGTGGANYGYTF,TGTGCCAGCAGTTCCAGAGGGACAGGGGGCGCAAACTATGGCTACACCTTC
TRBJ2-3,TRBV4-3,-,-,CASSQEGVGDTQYF,TGCGCCAGCAGCCAAGAGGGGGTAGGGGATACGCAGTATTTT
TRBJ2-1,TRBV7-9,few,-,CASSLGGSWGRYNEQFF,TGTGCCAGCAGCTTAGGCGGGTCATGGGGGAGATACAATGAGCAGTTCTTC
TRBJ2-1,TRBV4-3,few,TRBD2,CASSQTGLVGIKEQFF,TGCGCCAGCAGCCAAACGGGACTAGTGGGGATTAAAGAGCAGTTCTTC
TRBJ2-1,TRBV18,-,-,CAQRTSGPGDERQFF,TGTGCCCAGCGCACCTCAGGGCCCGGCGATGAGAGGCAGTTCTTC
TRBJ2-5,TRBV12-3/TRBV12-4,-,-,CASTSSGADETQYF,TGTGCCAGCACCTCCTCAGGGGCCGACGAGACCCAGTACTTC
TRBJ1-2,TRBV4-3,-,-,CASSQGVGEWGYGYTF,TGCGCCAGCAGCCAAGGGGTGGGGGAATGGGGCTATGGCTACACCTTC
TRBJ2-3,TRBV6-5,-,TRBD2,CASSADSGTGDTQYF,TGTGCCAGCAGTGCCGATAGCGGGACTGGAGATACGCAGTATTTT
TRBJ2-7,TRBV27,-,TRBD1,CASSRDRTVQYF,TGTGCCAGCAGTCGGGACAGAACGGTGCAGTACTTC
TRBJ2-1,TRBV4-1,few,-,CASSQKAQFQFF,TGCGCCAGCAGCCAGAAAGCTCAGTTTCAGTTCTTC
TRBJ2-7,TRBV9,-,TRBD2,CASSVISGGVYNEQYF,TGTGCCAGCAGCGTAATTAGCGGGGGGGTGTACAATGAGCAGTACTTC
TRBJ2-5,TRBV5-1,-,TRBD1,CASSGGQGRETQYF,TGCGCCAGCAGCGGGGGACAGGGACGAGAGACCCAGTACTTC
TRBJ1-1,TRBV20-1,few,-,CSSIKNRDLHTEAFF,TGCAGCTCAATAAAGAACAGGGACTTACATACTGAAGCTTTCTTT
TRBJ2-5,TRBV9,-,-,CASSVGGLDKRETQYF,TGTGCCAGCAGCGTTGGAGGACTTGACAAGAGGGAGACCCAGTACTTC